This section outlines one T cell receptor beta chain sequence together with its context. Other DNA sequences of this sample code for an identical CDR3. The data belong to a study of control samples from healthy donors and cancer patients. Germline V gene lookup returns CDR1 MNHEY and CDR2 SMNVEV (reference sequence). CDR3 size: 14 residues. V dropped 3 bases and J dropped 2 bases, with 7 bases sitting between them. Method: immunoSEQ multiplex PCR; TCRdb's copy keeps in-frame clones and lacks some. The sample lists some 79,000 clones, 93% occurring once. The sample was PBMCs. The chain combines TRBV27 with TRBJ1-4, with D hard to call. The source of this sequence is a woman aged 40 to 50 with lung cancer. The CDR3 nucleotides are TGTGCCAGCAGTTTCAGCGGCACTAATGAAAAACTGTTTTTT. This codes for CASSFSGTNEKLFF.